This TCR beta chain was recovered during a study of blood T cell repertoires in COVID-19. Study in general: T cells, B-cell-depleted T cells, or PBMCs provided the cDNA or gDNA that served as material.

Using immunoSEQ multiplex PCR, the repertoire was profiled, and TCRdb retains in-frame clones only, with some absent. Of about 140,000 clones in the sample, around 84% were seen once. The CDR3 length is 13 residues. V lost 7 bases and J 8 bases, leaving 14 bases between the germline ends. Sequences were obtained from peripheral blood. This chain links TRBV12-3 or TRBV12-4 with TRBJ1-4, with a tentative D call TRBD1 (5 bases). This receptor was obtained from an older woman with acute or convalescent COVID-19. The CDR3 sequence: CASMSREAEKLFF. The CDR3 bases are TGTGCCAGCATGAGCAGGGAAGCGGAAAAACTGTTTTTT.